The 8 T cell receptor beta chains in this list originate from one sample, sequenced in a study of tumor-infiltrating lymphocytes in glioblastoma multiforme. Three nested ARM-PCR rounds with V-beta and C-beta primers built TCRB libraries. TCRdb processed the multiplex PCR reads anew with MiXCR; each CDR3 protein has one entry. The data hold approximately 20,000 distinct CDR3 sequences, with 65% to 75% observed a single time. The specimen was peripheral blood. Source of these receptors: a male donor with glioblastoma.

On this clonotype: Mismatch with germline at one junction end may stem from a read error. The genes are TRBV7-3 and TRBJ2-5; possibly TRBD1 or TRBD2 for D (5 bases each). This CDR3 is 13 amino acids long. In germline, CDR1 is SGHTA, CDR2 FQGTGA. For the CDR3, the DNA is TGTGTCAGCAGCTTAATAGAGGGGGAGACCCAGTACTTC. It yields the protein CVSSLIEGETQYF.

The chain recombines TRBV5-6 with TRBJ2-2; D not resolved. V gave up 3 bases and J gave up 0 bases, with 9 bases separating them. Germline CDR1 SGHDT, CDR2 YYEEEE. This CDR3 comprises 15 residues. CDR3 in DNA: TGTGCCAGCAGCTCTCTGGATACGAACACCGGGGAGCTGTTTTTT. As protein: CASSSLDTNTGELFF.

Worth noting for this clonotype: One base away lies a much larger clone, so this may be a sequencing read error. This rearrangement joins TRBV5-1 to TRBJ2-7, with 10 bases matching TRBD1. Looked up from germline, CDR1 is SGHRS and CDR2 is YFSETQ. The CDR3 is 14 amino acids. CDR3 DNA: TGCTCCAGCAGCTTGGGACAGGGGATAAGCGAGCAGTACTTC. Its protein is CSSSLGQGISEQYF.

On this clonotype: Sequence at one end of the junction differs from germline and may be a read error. V gene TRBV11-2 combines with J gene TRBJ1-5; D gene unclear. The CDR3 is 13 amino acids. The germline CDR1 and CDR2 sequences are SGHAT and FQNNGV. The CDR3 region is CARSLEAHQPQHF. CDR3 sequence (DNA): TGTGCCAGAAGCTTAGAAGCACATCAGCCCCAGCATTTT.

The chain uses TRBV24-1 and TRBJ2-1; D perhaps matches TRBD1 (6 bases). V lost 3 bases to trimming and J lost 4 bases, with 12 bases between them. Looked up from germline, CDR1 is KGHDR and CDR2 is SFDVKD. The CDR3 covers 15 residues. The CDR3 loop reads CATSDAGTTYNEQFF. Written as DNA, the CDR3 is TGTGCCACCAGTGATGCCGGGACAACTTACAATGAGCAGTTCTTC.

With regard to this clonotype: This may be a read error: a much more frequent sequence differs by one nucleotide. This chain connects TRBV30 to TRBJ1-1; no firm D call. Per the germline V gene, CDR1 is GTSNPN and CDR2 is SVGIG (reference sequence). The CDR3 consists of 16 residues. The CDR3 DNA sequence: TGTACCTGGAGTCCTCCTCACAGCCTAAAGGACACTGAAGCTTTCTTT. Amino acid sequence: CTWSPPHSLKDTEAFF.

About this clonotype: One end of the junction does not line up with germline, which may come from a read error. The chain joins TRBV24-1 to TRBJ2-1; a possible D gene is TRBD2 (7 bases). Germline V gene lookup returns CDR1 KGHDR and CDR2 SFDVKD. The CDR3 is 14 residues long. In nucleotides, the CDR3 is TGTGTCACCAGGACGGGGGGCTCGGATGATGAGCAGTTCTTC. It is translated as CVTRTGGSDDEQFF.

About this clonotype: This is likely a read error, given that the CDR3 carries no conserved phenylalanine or tryptophan at its end. This sequence joins TRBV11-2 and TRBJ1-1; D remains ambiguous. The germline V gene has CDR1 SGHAT and CDR2 FQNNGV. V dropped 4 bases and J dropped 0 bases, with 12 bases sitting between them. This CDR3 contains 15 residues. This chain's CDR3 is CASSSSVGLNTEAFL. CDR3 nucleotides: TGTGCCAGCAGCTCCTCGGTCGGACTGAACACTGAAGCTTTCCTT.